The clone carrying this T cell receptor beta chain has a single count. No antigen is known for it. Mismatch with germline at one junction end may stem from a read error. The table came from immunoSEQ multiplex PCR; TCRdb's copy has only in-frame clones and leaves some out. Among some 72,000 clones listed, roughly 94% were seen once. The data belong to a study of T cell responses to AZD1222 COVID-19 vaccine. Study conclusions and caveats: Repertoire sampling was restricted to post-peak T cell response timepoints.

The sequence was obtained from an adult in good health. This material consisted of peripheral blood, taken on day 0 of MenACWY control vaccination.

CDR3 in amino acids: CSVAARGNSEAFF. The CDR3 coding sequence is TGCAGCGTTGCGGCCAGGGGGAACTCTGAAGCTTTCTTT. V usage is TRBV29-1 and J usage is TRBJ1-1; 7 bases match TRBD1. This CDR3 region has 13 residues. Per germline, CDR1 SQVTM and CDR2 ANQGSEA.